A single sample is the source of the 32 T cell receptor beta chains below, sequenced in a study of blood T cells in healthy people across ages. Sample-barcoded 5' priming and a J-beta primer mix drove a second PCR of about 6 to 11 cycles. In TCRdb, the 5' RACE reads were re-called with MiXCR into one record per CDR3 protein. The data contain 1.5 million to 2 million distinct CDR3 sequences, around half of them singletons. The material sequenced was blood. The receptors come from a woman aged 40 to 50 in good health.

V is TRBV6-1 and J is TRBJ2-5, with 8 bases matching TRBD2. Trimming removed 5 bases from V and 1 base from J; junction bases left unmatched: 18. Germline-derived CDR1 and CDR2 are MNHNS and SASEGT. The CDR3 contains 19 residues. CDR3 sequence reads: CASSSWDAGGPVGQETQYF. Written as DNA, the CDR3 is TGTGCCAGCAGTAGTTGGGACGCGGGGGGCCCGGTGGGCCAAGAGACCCAGTACTTC.

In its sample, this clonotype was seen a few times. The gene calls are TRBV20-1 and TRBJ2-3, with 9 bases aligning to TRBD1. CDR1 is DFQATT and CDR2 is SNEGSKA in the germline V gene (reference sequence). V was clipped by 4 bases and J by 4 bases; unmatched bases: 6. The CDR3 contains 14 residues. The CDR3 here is CSAITGTGSDTQYF. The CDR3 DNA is TGCAGTGCTATAACCGGGACAGGGTCAGATACGCAGTATTTT.

The CDR3 bases are TGTGCCAGCAGTTTCAACCTACACAATGAGCAGTTCTTC. This sequence encodes CASSFNLHNEQFF. This chain joins TRBV12-3 or TRBV12-4 and TRBJ2-1; no firm D call. Between the trimmed V and J ends, which lost 3 bases and 5 bases, there was a span of 8 bases. The CDR3 is 13 residues long.

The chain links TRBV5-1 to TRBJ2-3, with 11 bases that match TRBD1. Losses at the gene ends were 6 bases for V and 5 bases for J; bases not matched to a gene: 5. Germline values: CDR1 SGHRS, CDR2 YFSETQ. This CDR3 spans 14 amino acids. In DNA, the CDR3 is TGCGCCAGCACCGGGACAGGGGGTCGAGATACGCAGTATTTT. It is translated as CASTGTGGRDTQYF. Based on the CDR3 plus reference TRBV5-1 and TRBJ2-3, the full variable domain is KAGVTQTPRYLIKTRGQQVTLSCSPISGHRSVSWYQQTPGQGLQFLFEYFSETQRNKGNFPGRFSGRQFSNSRSEMNVSTLELGDSALYLCASTGTGGRDTQYFGPGTRLTVL.

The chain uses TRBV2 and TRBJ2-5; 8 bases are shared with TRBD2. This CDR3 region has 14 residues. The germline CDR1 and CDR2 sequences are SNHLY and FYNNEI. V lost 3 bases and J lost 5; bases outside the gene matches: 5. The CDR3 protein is CASSDRGGPETQYF. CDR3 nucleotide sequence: TGTGCCAGCAGTGACCGGGGGGGCCCCGAGACCCAGTACTTC.

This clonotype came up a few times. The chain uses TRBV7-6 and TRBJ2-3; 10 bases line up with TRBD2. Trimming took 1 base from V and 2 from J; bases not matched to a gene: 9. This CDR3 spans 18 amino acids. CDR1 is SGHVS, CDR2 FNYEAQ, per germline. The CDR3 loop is CASSLVASGGTNTDTQYF. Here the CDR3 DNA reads TGTGCCAGCAGCTTAGTTGCTAGCGGGGGCACAAACACAGATACGCAGTATTTT. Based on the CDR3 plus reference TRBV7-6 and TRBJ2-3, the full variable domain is GAGVSQSPRYKVTKRGQDVALRCDPISGHVSLYWYRQALGQGPEFLTYFNYEAQQDKSGLPNDRFSAERPEGSISTLTIQRTEQRDSAMYRCASSLVASGGTNTDTQYFGPGTRLTVL.

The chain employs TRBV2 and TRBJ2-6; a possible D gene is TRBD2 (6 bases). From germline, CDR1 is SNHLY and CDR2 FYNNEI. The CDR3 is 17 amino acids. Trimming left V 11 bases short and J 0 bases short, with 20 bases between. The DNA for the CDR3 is TGTGCCTCCCTATATATGGGACTCAGCTCTGGGGCCAACGTCCTGACTTTC. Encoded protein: CASLYMGLSSGANVLTF.

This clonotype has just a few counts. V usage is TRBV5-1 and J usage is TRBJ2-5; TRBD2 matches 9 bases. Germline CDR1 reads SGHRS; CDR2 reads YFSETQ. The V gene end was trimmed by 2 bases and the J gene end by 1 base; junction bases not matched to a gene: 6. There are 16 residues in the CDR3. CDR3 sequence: CASSFGSGGRQETQYF. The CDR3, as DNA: TGCGCCAGCAGCTTCGGGAGCGGGGGGCGCCAAGAGACCCAGTACTTC.

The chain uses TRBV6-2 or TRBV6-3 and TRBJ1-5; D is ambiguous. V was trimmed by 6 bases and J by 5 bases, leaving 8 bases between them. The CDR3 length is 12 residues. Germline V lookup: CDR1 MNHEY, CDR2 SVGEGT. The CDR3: CASSRGYQPQHF. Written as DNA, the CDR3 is TGTGCCAGCAGCCGCGGCTATCAGCCCCAGCATTTT.

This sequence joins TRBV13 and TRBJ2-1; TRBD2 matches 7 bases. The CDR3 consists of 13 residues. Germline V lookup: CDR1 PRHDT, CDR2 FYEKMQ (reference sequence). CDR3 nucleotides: TGTGCAACCAGGCGGGGGTCCTACAATGAGCAGTTCTTC. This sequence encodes CATRRGSYNEQFF. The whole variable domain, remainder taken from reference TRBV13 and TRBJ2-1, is AAGVIQSPRHLIKEKRETATLKCYPIPRHDTVYWYQQGPGQDPQFLISFYEKMQSDKGSIPDRFSAQQFSDYHSELNMSSLELGDSALYFCATRRGSYNEQFFGPGTRLTVL.

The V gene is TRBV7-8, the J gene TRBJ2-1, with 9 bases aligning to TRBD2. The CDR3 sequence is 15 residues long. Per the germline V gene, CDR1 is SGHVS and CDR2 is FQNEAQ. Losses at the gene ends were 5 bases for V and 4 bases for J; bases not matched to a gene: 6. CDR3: CASSTRGGGYNEQFF. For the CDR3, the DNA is TGTGCCAGCAGCACGCGGGGGGGCGGTTACAATGAGCAGTTCTTC.

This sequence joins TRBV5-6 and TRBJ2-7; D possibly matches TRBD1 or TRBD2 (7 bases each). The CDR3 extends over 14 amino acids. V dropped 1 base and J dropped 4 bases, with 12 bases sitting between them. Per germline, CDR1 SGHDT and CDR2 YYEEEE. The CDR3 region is CASSLQGEGYEQYF. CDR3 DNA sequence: TGTGCCAGCAGCTTGCAGGGGGAGGGGTACGAGCAGTACTTC.

In DNA, the CDR3 is TGTGCCAGCAGGGGAGGGGGCAGGAGCGATGGCTACACCTTC. Translating it yields CASRGGGRSDGYTF. The chain has TRBV6-5 and TRBJ1-2; 7 positions agree with TRBD1. Germline trimming cut 6 bases from V and 6 bases from J; bases unmatched to any gene: 10. Germline assignment: CDR1 MNHEY and CDR2 SVGAGI. The length of the CDR3 is 14 residues.

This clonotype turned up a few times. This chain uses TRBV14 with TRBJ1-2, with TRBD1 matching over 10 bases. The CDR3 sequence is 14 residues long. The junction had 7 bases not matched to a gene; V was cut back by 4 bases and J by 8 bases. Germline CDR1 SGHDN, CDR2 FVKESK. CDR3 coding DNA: TGTGCCAGCAGCCGTCCGGGACAGGGGAGAGGCTACACCTTC. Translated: CASSRPGQGRGYTF.

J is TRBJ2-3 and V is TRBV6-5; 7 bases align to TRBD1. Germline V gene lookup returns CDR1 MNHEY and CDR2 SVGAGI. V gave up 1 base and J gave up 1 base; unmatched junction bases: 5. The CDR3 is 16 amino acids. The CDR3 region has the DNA TGTGCCAGCAGTTACTTATACAGGGGCGGCACAGATACGCAGTATTTT. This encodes CASSYLYRGGTDTQYF.

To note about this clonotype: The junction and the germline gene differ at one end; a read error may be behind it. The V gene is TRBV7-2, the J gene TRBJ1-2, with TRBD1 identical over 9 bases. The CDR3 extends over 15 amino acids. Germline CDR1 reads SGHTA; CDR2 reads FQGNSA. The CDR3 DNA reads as TGTGCCAGCAGAAAACGGACAGGGGAGGACTATGACTACACCTTC. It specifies CASRKRTGEDYDYTF.

In DNA, the CDR3 is TGTGCCAGCAGCTCCTTTAGAGTGACAGGGTCGTGGAATTCACCCCTCCACTTT. It yields the protein CASSSFRVTGSWNSPLHF. The chain has TRBV7-2 and TRBJ1-6; TRBD1 aligns across 7 bases. V dropped 4 bases and J dropped 7; count of bases not matched to a gene: 16. The CDR3 is 18 residues long. Germline CDR1 reads SGHTA; CDR2 reads FQGNSA.

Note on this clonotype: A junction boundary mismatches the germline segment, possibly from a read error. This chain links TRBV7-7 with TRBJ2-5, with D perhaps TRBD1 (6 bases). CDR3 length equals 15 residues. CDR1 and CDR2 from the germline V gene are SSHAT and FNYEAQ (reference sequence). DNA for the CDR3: TGTGCTAGCAGCCCTAATACTGGGACACAAGAGACCCAGTACTTC. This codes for CASSPNTGTQETQYF.

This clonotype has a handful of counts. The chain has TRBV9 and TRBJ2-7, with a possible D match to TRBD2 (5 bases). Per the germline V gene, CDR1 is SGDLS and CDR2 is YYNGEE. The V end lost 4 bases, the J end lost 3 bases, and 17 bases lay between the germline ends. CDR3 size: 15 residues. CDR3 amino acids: CASSLGPGEIYEQYF. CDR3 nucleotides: TGTGCCAGCAGCTTAGGACCCGGGGAAATCTACGAGCAGTACTTC.

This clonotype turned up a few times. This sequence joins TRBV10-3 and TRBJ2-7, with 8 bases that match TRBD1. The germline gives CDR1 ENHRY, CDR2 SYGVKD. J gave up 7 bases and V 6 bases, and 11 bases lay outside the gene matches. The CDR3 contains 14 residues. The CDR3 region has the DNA TGTGCCATCAGGGGGGACAGGATTGCGGGGGAGCAGTACTTC. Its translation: CAIRGDRIAGEQYF.

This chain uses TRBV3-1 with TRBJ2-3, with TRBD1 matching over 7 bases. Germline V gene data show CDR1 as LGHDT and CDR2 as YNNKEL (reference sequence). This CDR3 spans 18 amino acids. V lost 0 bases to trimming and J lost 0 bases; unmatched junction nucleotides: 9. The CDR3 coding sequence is TGTGCCAGCAGCCAAGAATACAGGTGGGACAGTAGCACAGATACGCAGTATTTT. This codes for CASSQEYRWDSSTDTQYF.

The chain's CDR3 is CASSTSRETQFF. The CDR3 nucleotides read TGTGCCAGCAGTACCTCTCGGGAGACCCAGTTCTTC. The chain employs TRBV6-2 or TRBV6-3 and TRBJ2-1, with a possible D match to TRBD2 (6 bases). The V end was cut by 5 bases, the J end by 13 bases, with 15 bases between. The CDR3 runs 12 residues. Germline assignment: CDR1 MNHEY and CDR2 SVGEGT.

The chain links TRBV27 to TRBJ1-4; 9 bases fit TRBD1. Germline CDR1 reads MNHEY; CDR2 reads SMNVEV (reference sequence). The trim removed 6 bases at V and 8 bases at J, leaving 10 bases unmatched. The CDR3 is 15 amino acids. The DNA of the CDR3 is TGTGCCAGCAGACAGGGGGCGGGGGTTTGGGAAAAACTGTTTTTT. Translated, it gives CASRQGAGVWEKLFF.

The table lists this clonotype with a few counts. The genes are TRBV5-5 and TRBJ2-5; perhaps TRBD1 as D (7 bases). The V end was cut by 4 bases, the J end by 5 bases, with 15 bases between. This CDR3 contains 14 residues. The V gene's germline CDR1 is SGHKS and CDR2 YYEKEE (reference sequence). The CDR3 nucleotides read TGTGCCAGCAGCGTCGGGACAGCGGGTGAGACCCAGTACTTC. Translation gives CASSVGTAGETQYF.

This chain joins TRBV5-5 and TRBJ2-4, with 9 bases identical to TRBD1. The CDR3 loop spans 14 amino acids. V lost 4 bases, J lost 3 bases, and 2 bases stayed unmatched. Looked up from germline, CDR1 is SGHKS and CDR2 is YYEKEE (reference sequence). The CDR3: CASSRQGDKNIQYF. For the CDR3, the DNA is TGTGCCAGCAGCCGACAGGGGGACAAAAACATTCAGTACTTC.

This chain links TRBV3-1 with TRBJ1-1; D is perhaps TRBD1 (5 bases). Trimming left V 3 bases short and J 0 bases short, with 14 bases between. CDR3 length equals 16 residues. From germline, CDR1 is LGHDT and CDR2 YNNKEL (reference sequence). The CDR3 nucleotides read TGTGCCAGCAGCCATATAGCCAGGGATCTGAACACTGAAGCTTTCTTT. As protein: CASSHIARDLNTEAFF.

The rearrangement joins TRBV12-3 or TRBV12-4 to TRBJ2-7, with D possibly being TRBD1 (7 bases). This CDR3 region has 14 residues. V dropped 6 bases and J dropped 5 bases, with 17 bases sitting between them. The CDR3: CASSKAGGQHEQYF. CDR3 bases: TGTGCCAGCAGCAAGGCAGGGGGGCAGCACGAGCAGTACTTC.

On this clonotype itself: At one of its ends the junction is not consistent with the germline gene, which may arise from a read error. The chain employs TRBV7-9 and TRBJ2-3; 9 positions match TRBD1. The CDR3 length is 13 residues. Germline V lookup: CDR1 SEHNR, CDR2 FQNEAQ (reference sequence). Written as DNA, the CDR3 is TGTGGGTCAGACAGGGGGAGCACTGATACGCAGTATTTT. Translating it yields CGSDRGSTDTQYF.

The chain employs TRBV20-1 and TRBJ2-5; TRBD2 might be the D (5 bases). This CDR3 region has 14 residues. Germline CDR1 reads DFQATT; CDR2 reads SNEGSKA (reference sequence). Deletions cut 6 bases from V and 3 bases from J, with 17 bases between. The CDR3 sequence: CSASYIGLKETQYF. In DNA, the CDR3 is TGCAGTGCCTCATACATCGGACTCAAAGAGACCCAGTACTTC.

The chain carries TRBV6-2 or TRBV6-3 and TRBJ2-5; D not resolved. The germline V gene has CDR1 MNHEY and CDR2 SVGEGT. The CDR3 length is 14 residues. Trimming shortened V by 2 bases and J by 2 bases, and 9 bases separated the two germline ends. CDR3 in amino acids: CASSYGSWQETQYF. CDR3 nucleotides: TGTGCCAGCAGTTACGGGTCCTGGCAAGAGACCCAGTACTTC.

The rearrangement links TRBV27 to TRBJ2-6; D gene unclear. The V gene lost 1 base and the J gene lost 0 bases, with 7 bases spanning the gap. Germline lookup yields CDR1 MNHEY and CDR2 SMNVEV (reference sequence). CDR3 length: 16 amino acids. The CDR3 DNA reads TGTGCCAGCAGTTTATACACGAGCTCTGGGGCCAACGTCCTGACTTTC. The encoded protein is CASSLYTSSGANVLTF.

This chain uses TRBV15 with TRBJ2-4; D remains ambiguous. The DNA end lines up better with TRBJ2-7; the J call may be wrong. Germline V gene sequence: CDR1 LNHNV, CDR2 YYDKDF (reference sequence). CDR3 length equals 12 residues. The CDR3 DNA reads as TGTGCCACCAGCAGGAACGGAGACGAGCAGTACTTC. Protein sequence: CATSRNGDEQYF.